A single T cell receptor (beta chain) is shown here with its context. The data belong to a study of blood T cell repertoires in COVID-19. Looking at the study overall: The United States, Italy and Spain supplied acute and convalescent COVID-19 samples. The cDNA or gDNA used as material had been derived from T cells, B-cell-depleted T cells, or PBMCs.

Germline assignment: CDR1 MNHEY and CDR2 SMNVEV (reference sequence). The CDR3 runs 14 residues. The V gene lost 5 bases and the J gene lost 2 bases, with 10 bases spanning the gap. Generated by immunoSEQ multiplex PCR, the TCRdb table keeps only in-frame clones and is missing some. The sample holds 200,000 to 250,000 clones, 82% seen once. The chain uses TRBV27 and TRBJ1-3; D is unresolved. The sequenced sample consisted of peripheral blood. The TCR was taken from a woman between 65 and 79 years old with COVID-19, enrolled during active disease. The CDR3 sequence: CASSPGSPGNTIYF. CDR3 sequence (DNA): TGTGCCAGCAGTCCAGGCAGCCCTGGAAACACCATATATTTT.